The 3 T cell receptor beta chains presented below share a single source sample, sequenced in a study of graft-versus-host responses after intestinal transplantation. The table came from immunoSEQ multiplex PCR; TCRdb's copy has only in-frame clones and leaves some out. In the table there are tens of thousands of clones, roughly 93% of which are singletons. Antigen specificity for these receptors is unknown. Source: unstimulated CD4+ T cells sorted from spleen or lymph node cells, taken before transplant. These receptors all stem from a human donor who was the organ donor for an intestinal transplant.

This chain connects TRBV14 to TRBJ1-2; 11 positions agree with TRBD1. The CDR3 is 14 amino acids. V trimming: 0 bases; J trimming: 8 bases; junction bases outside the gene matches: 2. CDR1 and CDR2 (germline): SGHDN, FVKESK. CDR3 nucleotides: TGTGCCAGCAGCCAAGATCGGACAGGGGGCGGCTACACCTTC. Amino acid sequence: CASSQDRTGGGYTF.

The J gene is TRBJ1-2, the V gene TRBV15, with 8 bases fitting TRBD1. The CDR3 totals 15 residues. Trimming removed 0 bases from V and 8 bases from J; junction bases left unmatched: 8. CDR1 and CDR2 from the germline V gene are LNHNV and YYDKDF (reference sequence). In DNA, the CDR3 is TGTGCCACCAGCAGAGATGGGCAGGGGGCGGTAGGCTACACCTTC. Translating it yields CATSRDGQGAVGYTF.

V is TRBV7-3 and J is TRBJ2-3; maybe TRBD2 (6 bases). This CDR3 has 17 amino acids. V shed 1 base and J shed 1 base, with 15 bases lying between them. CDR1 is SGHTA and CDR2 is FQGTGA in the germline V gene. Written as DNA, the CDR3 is TGTGCCAGCAGCTTAAGGGGCTCGGGGGTGGGCACAGATACGCAGTATTTT. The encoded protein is CASSLRGSGVGTDTQYF.